One and the same sample provided the 28 T cell receptor beta chains below, sequenced in a study of T-cell memory formation after mild COVID-19. TCRdb reprocessed the 5' RACE reads via MiXCR and lists one record per CDR3 protein. The profile shows 120,000 or so distinct CDR3 sequences, about 6.5% of them singletons. The specimen was PBMCs or a T cell subset sorted from them (not recorded which). All receptors derive from an adult woman who had mild COVID-19 (a few samples of this study predate the infection). Cell type and time point are not known.

This clonotype was recorded a few times. This chain uses TRBV20-1 with TRBJ2-1; 15 bases align to TRBD2. Germline loops: CDR1 DFQATT, CDR2 SNEGSKA (reference sequence). After removal of 1 base from V and 8 bases from J, the junction contained 6 bases not matched to a gene. The CDR3 sequence is 16 residues long. The CDR3 DNA sequence: TGCAGTGCTAGAGGGTCTGGACTAGCGGGAGGGTATGAGCAGTTCTTC. This translates into CSARGSGLAGGYEQFF.

This clonotype has just a few counts. The chain joins TRBV20-1 to TRBJ1-1, with D hard to call. V lost 1 base and J 9 bases, leaving 15 bases between the germline ends. Germline V gene data show CDR1 as DFQATT and CDR2 as SNEGSKA (reference sequence). The CDR3 is 13 residues long. The DNA for the CDR3 is TGCAGTGCTAGAGCTTTTAGCTCCCTGAAAGCTTTCTTT. The encoded protein is CSARAFSSLKAFF.

The V gene is TRBV24-1, the J gene TRBJ2-5; 7 bases map to TRBD2. There are 14 residues in the CDR3. The junction had 5 bases not matched to a gene; V was cut back by 4 bases and J by 4 bases. The germline CDR1 and CDR2 sequences are KGHDR and SFDVKD. CDR3 sequence: CATSEGGILETQYF. The DNA of the CDR3 is TGTGCCACCAGTGAGGGAGGGATTCTAGAGACCCAGTACTTC.

This clonotype was seen only a few times. The chain joins TRBV27 to TRBJ2-7, with 8 bases lining up with TRBD2. This CDR3 has 15 amino acids. Germline lookup yields CDR1 MNHEY and CDR2 SMNVEV (reference sequence). V lost 5 bases to trimming and J lost 7 bases; unmatched junction nucleotides: 13. The CDR3 nucleotides read TGTGCCAGCAGTCGTGATAGCGGGATCCTACGAGAGCAGTACTTC. It codes for CASSRDSGILREQYF.

This clonotype was detected only a few times. The V and J genes are TRBV5-1 and TRBJ1-2; maybe TRBD1 (5 bases). Trimming took off 0 bases at V and 4 bases at J, with 16 bases between the two ends. There are 16 residues in the CDR3. Germline-derived CDR1 and CDR2 are SGHRS and YFSETQ. The CDR3 DNA reads as TGCGCCAGCAGCTTGGACAGGTCCCCCAGTGGCTATGGCTACACCTTC. It yields the protein CASSLDRSPSGYGYTF.

This clonotype was counted between two and nine times. V is TRBV5-1 and J is TRBJ1-2, with a possible D match to TRBD1 (5 bases). The germline V gene encodes CDR1 SGHRS and CDR2 YFSETQ. V was cut by 0 bases and J by 8 bases, with 11 bases left in between. The CDR3 loop spans 13 amino acids. The CDR3 nucleotides are TGCGCCAGCAGCTTGGATGGGACCTCCGGCTACACCTTC. Protein product: CASSLDGTSGYTF.

This clonotype showed up many times. The chain uses TRBV29-1 and TRBJ2-7; perhaps TRBD2 as D (6 bases). The germline gives CDR1 SQVTM, CDR2 ANQGSEA. V was shortened by 1 base and J by 3 bases, with 13 bases between the two germline ends. The length of the CDR3 is 14 residues. The CDR3 sequence: CSVEAASVSYEQYF. In DNA form, the CDR3 reads TGCAGCGTTGAAGCCGCTAGCGTGAGCTACGAGCAGTACTTC.

The chain joins TRBV18 to TRBJ2-3; 7 positions agree with TRBD1. The CDR3 spans 15 residues. The ends lost 3 bases at V and 1 base at J; junction bases unmatched: 4. Germline loops: CDR1 KGHSH, CDR2 LQKENI. The CDR3 region has the DNA TGTGCCAGCTCACCTACAGGGGTCCGCACAGATACGCAGTATTTT. This gives the protein CASSPTGVRTDTQYF.

This clonotype was picked up one time. The chain recombines TRBV27 with TRBJ2-1; TRBD1 matches 8 bases. The CDR3 extends over 15 amino acids. Germline CDR1 and CDR2: MNHEY and SMNVEV (reference sequence). The J segment lost 1 base and the V segment lost 5 bases, leaving 4 bases of the junction unmatched. CDR3 bases: TGTGCCAGCAGTCCTCAGGGGGCGTCCTACAATGAGCAGTTCTTC. Translation: CASSPQGASYNEQFF.

This clonotype was counted a few times. V is TRBV5-1 and J is TRBJ2-2, with 8 bases identical to TRBD1. Germline V gives CDR1 SGHRS, CDR2 YFSETQ. This CDR3 spans 15 amino acids. The V segment lost 5 bases and the J segment 4 bases; nucleotides outside the gene matches: 7. The CDR3, as DNA: TGCGCCAGCAGACCCCAGGGGGCACGCACCGGGGAGCTGTTTTTT. Its translation: CASRPQGARTGELFF. Full variable domain (rest looked up from reference TRBV5-1 and TRBJ2-2): KAGVTQTPRYLIKTRGQQVTLSCSPISGHRSVSWYQQTPGQGLQFLFEYFSETQRNKGNFPGRFSGRQFSNSRSEMNVSTLELGDSALYLCASRPQGARTGELFFGEGSRLTVL.

This clonotype came up a few times. The V gene is TRBV7-8, the J gene TRBJ2-4; TRBD2 might be the D (5 bases). Trimming took 5 bases from V and 0 from J, leaving 14 bases between them. The CDR3 has 16 residues. The V gene's germline CDR1 is SGHVS and CDR2 FQNEAQ. CDR3 sequence (DNA): TGTGCCAGCAGCCTAAAGGAGGACCGAGCCAAAAACATTCAGTACTTC. Protein: CASSLKEDRAKNIQYF. The full variable domain, with the rest looked up from reference TRBV7-8 and TRBJ2-4, is GAGVSQSPRYKVAKRGQDVALRCDPISGHVSLFWYQQALGQGPEFLTYFQNEAQLDKSGLPSDRFFAERPEGSVSTLKIQRTQQEDSAVYLCASSLKEDRAKNIQYFGAGTRLSVL.

The chain joins TRBV20-1 to TRBJ2-3, with 9 bases aligning to TRBD1. The CDR3 has 20 amino acids. V lost 6 bases and J lost 0; bases outside the gene matches: 22. From germline, CDR1 is DFQATT and CDR2 SNEGSKA (reference sequence). CDR3 in amino acids: CSAFPPPGQGARSSTDTQYF. In DNA, the CDR3 is TGCAGTGCCTTCCCACCCCCGGGACAGGGAGCAAGGTCTAGCACAGATACGCAGTATTTT.

In its sample, this clonotype was seen many times. The chain couples TRBV4-1 to TRBJ2-1; 14 bases fit TRBD2. In germline, CDR1 is MGHRA, CDR2 YSYEKL. The CDR3 loop spans 18 amino acids. J gave up 2 bases and V 3 bases, and 6 bases lay outside the gene matches. CDR3 DNA: TGCGCCAGCAGCCAGGTCCCGGGACTAGCGGGGGCCTACAATGAGCAGTTCTTC. This encodes CASSQVPGLAGAYNEQFF.

This clonotype was seen a handful of times. The chain uses TRBV2 and TRBJ1-2, with D perhaps matching TRBD1 (5 bases). The germline CDR1 and CDR2 sequences are SNHLY and FYNNEI. This CDR3 comprises 12 residues. V was shortened by 5 bases and J by 8 bases, with 12 bases between the two germline ends. The CDR3 region is CASSRDLRGYTF. As DNA, the CDR3 is TGTGCCAGCAGTCGGGACCTGAGGGGCTACACCTTC.

This clonotype occurred many times. The chain employs TRBV7-6 and TRBJ2-1, with D uncertain. The V gene lost 4 bases and the J gene lost 10 bases, with 8 bases spanning the gap. The CDR3 runs to 11 residues. Per germline, CDR1 SGHVS and CDR2 FNYEAQ. The CDR3 protein is CASSSYLEQFF. The CDR3 DNA reads as TGTGCCAGCAGCTCGTATTTGGAGCAGTTCTTC.

This clonotype was counted a few times. The gene calls are TRBV20-1 and TRBJ2-2, with 12 bases identical to TRBD2. This CDR3 contains 16 residues. Trimming removed 6 bases from V and 0 bases from J; junction bases left unmatched: 5. Germline lookup yields CDR1 DFQATT and CDR2 SNEGSKA (reference sequence). CDR3 in DNA: TGCAGTGCCAGGACTAGCGGGGTCACGAACACCGGGGAGCTGTTTTTT. Protein product: CSARTSGVTNTGELFF.

The CDR3 sequence is CASSVQGLQETQYF. The CDR3 bases are TGTGCCAGCAGCGTACAGGGGCTCCAAGAGACCCAGTACTTC. The chain joins TRBV9 to TRBJ2-5, with D possibly TRBD1 on 6 matching bases. The ends were cut back, 1 base at V and 1 base at J, with 8 bases in the middle. There are 14 residues in the CDR3. Germline CDR1 and CDR2: SGDLS and YYNGEE.

This clonotype was recorded many times. The rearrangement uses TRBV18 and TRBJ2-2; weak D call: TRBD2 (6 bases). The ends were cut back, 3 bases at V and 4 bases at J, with 12 bases in the middle. Germline assignment: CDR1 KGHSH and CDR2 LQKENI. This CDR3 spans 15 amino acids. The CDR3 DNA is TGTGCCAGCTCACCCGGGACTCGAGGCACCGGGGAGCTGTTTTTT. This translates into CASSPGTRGTGELFF.

This clonotype was found a few times. The V and J genes are TRBV29-1 and TRBJ2-3, with a possible D match to TRBD2 (6 bases). The CDR3 consists of 16 residues. Germline V gene data show CDR1 as SQVTM and CDR2 as ANQGSEA. The V end lost 2 bases, the J end lost 1 base, and 16 bases lay between the germline ends. CDR3 bases: TGCAGCGTTGAACGGGGAAAGGACTACGGCACAGATACGCAGTATTTT. Its translation is CSVERGKDYGTDTQYF.

The table lists this clonotype with many counts. The chain recombines TRBV5-6 with TRBJ1-2; possibly TRBD1 for D (5 bases). Trimming pared 1 base from V and 6 bases from J, leaving 13 bases between. Germline values: CDR1 SGHDT, CDR2 YYEEEE. CDR3 length: 14 residues. CDR3: CASSLTDRLNGYTF. DNA of the CDR3: TGTGCCAGCAGCTTGACCGACAGACTTAATGGCTACACCTTC.

The chain joins TRBV24-1 to TRBJ2-1, with 7 bases identical to TRBD2. The germline V gene has CDR1 KGHDR and CDR2 SFDVKD. The CDR3 is 15 residues long. Germline trimming cut 11 bases from V and 8 bases from J; bases unmatched to any gene: 17. The CDR3 nucleotides are TGTGCCAGAACCCCTGGCGGGAGTTCCCCCCATGAGCAGTTCTTC. This codes for CARTPGGSSPHEQFF.

The chain joins TRBV2 to TRBJ1-5; 7 bases line up with TRBD1. V dropped 5 bases and J dropped 1; count of bases not matched to a gene: 11. Germline V gives CDR1 SNHLY, CDR2 FYNNEI. The CDR3 has 17 residues. CDR3 DNA sequence: TGTGCCAGCAGTAACGACTTGGGACAGCGAAGCAATCAGCCCCAGCATTTT. Residues: CASSNDLGQRSNQPQHF.

In this sample, this clonotype turned up many times. V gene TRBV5-5 combines with J gene TRBJ1-4; D remains unclear. Trimming removed 6 bases from V and 5 bases from J, with 14 bases in between. This CDR3 comprises 14 residues. The germline V gene encodes CDR1 SGHKS and CDR2 YYEKEE (reference sequence). The CDR3 DNA sequence: TGTGCCAGCACCGTGGAGGGCTCGAATGAAAAACTGTTTTTT. Translation gives CASTVEGSNEKLFF.

The sample holds many counts of this clonotype. The chain couples TRBV4-2 to TRBJ2-5, with D perhaps TRBD1 (5 bases). Germline CDR1 reads LGHNA; CDR2 reads YNFKEQ. The CDR3 extends over 14 amino acids. Deletions cut 1 base from V and 2 bases from J, with 8 bases between. The CDR3 DNA reads TGTGCCAGCAGCCAAGGGGGCGGACAAGAGACCCAGTACTTC. Amino acids: CASSQGGGQETQYF.

This clonotype was detected many times. This chain uses TRBV5-1 with TRBJ1-3, with D uncertain. Looked up from germline, CDR1 is SGHRS and CDR2 is YFSETQ. The V end was cut by 0 bases, the J end by 1 base, with 8 bases between. This CDR3 is built from 15 residues. The CDR3 bases are TGCGCCAGCAGCTTGGACGGGTTTTCTGGAAACACCATATATTTT. This codes for CASSLDGFSGNTIYF. The full variable domain, its missing parts supplied by reference TRBV5-1 and TRBJ1-3, is KAGVTQTPRYLIKTRGQQVTLSCSPISGHRSVSWYQQTPGQGLQFLFEYFSETQRNKGNFPGRFSGRQFSNSRSEMNVSTLELGDSALYLCASSLDGFSGNTIYFGEGSWLTVV.

The chain uses TRBV30 and TRBJ2-5; 7 nucleotides align to TRBD1. Germline V CDR1 and CDR2: GTSNPN, SVGIG (reference sequence). J gave up 4 bases and V 5 bases, and 10 bases lay outside the gene matches. There are 14 residues in the CDR3. The CDR3 DNA follows: TGTGCCTGGGGCTCAGGGGGAAAAGGAGAGACCCAGTACTTC. It codes for CAWGSGGKGETQYF.

The rearrangement uses TRBV6-2 or TRBV6-3 and TRBJ2-3; 7 bases are shared with TRBD1. This CDR3 is built from 14 residues. V shed 0 bases and J 3 bases; nucleotides not matched to a gene: 0. Germline V gene data show CDR1 as MNHEY and CDR2 as SVGEGT. The CDR3 region is CASSYSQGTDTQYF. CDR3 bases: TGTGCCAGCAGTTACTCACAGGGGACAGATACGCAGTATTTT.

This clonotype was seen only a few times. V and J are TRBV4-2 and TRBJ1-1, with unresolved D. CDR3 length: 14 amino acids. Germline CDR1 is LGHNA and CDR2 is YNFKEQ. V lost 1 base and J 0 bases, leaving 6 bases between the germline ends. CDR3 protein: CASSQGRVNTEAFF. Written as DNA, the CDR3 is TGTGCCAGCAGCCAAGGACGGGTGAACACTGAAGCTTTCTTT.